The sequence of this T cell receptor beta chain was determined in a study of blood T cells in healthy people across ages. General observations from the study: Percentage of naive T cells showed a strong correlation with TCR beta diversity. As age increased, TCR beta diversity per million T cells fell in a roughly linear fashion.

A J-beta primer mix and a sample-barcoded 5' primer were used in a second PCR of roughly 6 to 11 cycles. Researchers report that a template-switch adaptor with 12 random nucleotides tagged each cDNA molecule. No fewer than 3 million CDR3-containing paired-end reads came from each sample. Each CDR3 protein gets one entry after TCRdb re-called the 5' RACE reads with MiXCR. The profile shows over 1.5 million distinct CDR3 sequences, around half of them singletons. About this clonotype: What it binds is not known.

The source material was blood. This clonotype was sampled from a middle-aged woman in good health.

The CDR3 DNA follows: TGCAGTGCTAGAGAGACCCGGGCAGGGGGACACACAGATACGCAGTATTTT. Protein: CSARETRAGGHTDTQYF. This rearrangement joins TRBV20-1 to TRBJ2-3, with 7 nucleotides matching TRBD1. The CDR3 has 17 amino acids. The germline gives CDR1 DFQATT, CDR2 SNEGSKA (reference sequence). Trimming removed 0 bases from V and 2 bases from J; junction bases left unmatched: 11.